A single sample gave rise to the 26 T cell receptor beta chains below, sequenced in a study of cytomegalovirus exposure and HLA in healthy donors. PCR amplification relied on 60 Vbeta primers (plus 13 Jbeta primers). The assay was immunoSEQ multiplex PCR, and TCRdb's table has in-frame clones only and misses some. The data hold about 160,000 clones, with approximately 70% observed a single time. Sequenced material: PBMCs. The receptors were gathered from a man aged 35 to 55 in good health and CMV-seropositive.

This clone was found once. The chain joins TRBV5-4 to TRBJ1-1; D may be TRBD1 (6 bases). CDR3 length: 13 amino acids. Germline-derived CDR1 and CDR2 are SGHNT and YYREEE (reference sequence). Trimming pared 7 bases from V and 0 bases from J, leaving 10 bases between. The CDR3 is CASGDILNTEAFF. DNA for the CDR3: TGTGCCAGCGGGGACATCCTGAACACTGAAGCTTTCTTT.

This chain links TRBV7-2 with TRBJ2-7, with D perhaps TRBD1 (6 bases). CDR3 length equals 15 residues. Germline-derived CDR1 and CDR2 are SGHTA and FQGNSA. V lost 2 bases, J lost 2 bases, and 13 bases lay in between. DNA for the CDR3: TGTGCCAGCAGCTTAACGAACAGGGTTACCTACGAGCAGTACTTC. Its protein is CASSLTNRVTYEQYF.

V is TRBV30 and J is TRBJ1-2; TRBD1 is a possible D gene (5 bases). The CDR3 is 11 residues long. V lost 4 bases, J lost 8 bases, and 11 bases lay in between. CDR1 GTSNPN and CDR2 SVGIG come from the germline V gene (reference sequence). DNA for the CDR3: TGTGCCTGGAAAATGGGGCAGGGCTACACCTTC. Translation gives CAWKMGQGYTF.

The chain has TRBV5-1 and TRBJ2-2, with 8 bases matching TRBD2. The CDR3 length is 16 residues. With V trimmed by 2 bases and J by 2 bases, 5 bases remained unmatched. Germline assignment: CDR1 SGHRS and CDR2 YFSETQ. The CDR3 protein is CASSLRGGRNTGELFF. The CDR3, as DNA: TGCGCCAGCAGCTTACGGGGGGGAAGAAACACCGGGGAGCTGTTTTTT.

The V call is TRBV28, the J call TRBJ1-1, with 9 bases lining up with TRBD1. Unmatched junction bases numbered 8, after V lost 10 bases and J lost 2 bases. The CDR3 runs 14 residues. CDR1 is MDHEN and CDR2 is SYDVKM in the germline V gene. The chain's CDR3 is CATLRQGVNTEAFF. Here the CDR3 DNA reads TGTGCCACCCTACGACAGGGGGTAAACACTGAAGCTTTCTTT.

The chain recombines TRBV7-8 with TRBJ1-5, with D maybe TRBD1 (6 bases). The CDR3 contains 14 residues. Trimming removed 2 bases at V and 7 bases at J, with 12 bases between. The germline V gene encodes CDR1 SGHVS and CDR2 FQNEAQ. The DNA of the CDR3 is TGTGCCAGCAGCTTAAGTCCAGGGGTGCAGCCCCAGCATTTT. Amino acids: CASSLSPGVQPQHF.

This chain links TRBV4-3 with TRBJ2-7, with TRBD2 identical over 8 bases. Germline V CDR1 and CDR2: LGHNA, YSLEER. V lost 4 bases to trimming and J lost 4 bases; unmatched junction nucleotides: 6. The CDR3 is made up of 14 amino acids. The CDR3 bases are TGCGCCAGCAGCCCCTACGGGGGGGGATACGAGCAGTACTTC. Residues: CASSPYGGGYEQYF.

The chain uses TRBV25-1 and TRBJ1-2; D possibly corresponds to TRBD1 (5 bases). V was shortened by 4 bases and J by 7 bases, with 19 bases between the two germline ends. This CDR3 has 15 residues. Looked up from germline, CDR1 is MGHDK and CDR2 is SYGVNS. CDR3 sequence (DNA): TGTGCCAGCAGTGGCTTAGGTCCGGGGGGTAGTGGCTACACCTTC. It is translated as CASSGLGPGGSGYTF.

This clone showed up just a few times. This chain connects TRBV5-4 to TRBJ1-2; TRBD1 might be the D (6 bases). The CDR3 extends over 15 amino acids. Germline V gene lookup returns CDR1 SGHNT and CDR2 YYREEE (reference sequence). Trimming removed 4 bases at V and 8 bases at J, with 21 bases between. CDR3: CASSPPGQRGFGYTF. The CDR3 nucleotides read TGTGCCAGCAGCCCCCCGGGCCAGAGGGGGTTCGGCTACACCTTC.

The chain links TRBV7-2 to TRBJ2-5, with 9 bases that match TRBD2. This CDR3 region has 16 residues. Germline lookup yields CDR1 SGHTA and CDR2 FQGNSA. Trimming removed 2 bases from V and 3 bases from J; junction bases left unmatched: 7. The CDR3 nucleotides are TGTGCCAGCAGCTTACAGCTAGCGGGGCTAAAAGAGACCCAGTACTTC. Residues: CASSLQLAGLKETQYF.

There are a few counts of this clone. The chain combines TRBV5-4 with TRBJ1-2, with 10 bases aligning to TRBD1. This CDR3 has 15 amino acids. The germline CDR1 and CDR2 sequences are SGHNT and YYREEE (reference sequence). Germline trimming cut 2 bases from V and 7 bases from J; bases unmatched to any gene: 8. CDR3 in amino acids: CASSFPRQGAGGYTF. CDR3 bases: TGTGCCAGCAGCTTCCCGCGACAGGGGGCCGGTGGCTACACCTTC.

The chain joins TRBV9 to TRBJ1-1; TRBD1 agrees at 9 bases. The V and J ends lost 0 bases and 3 bases, in that order; junction bases with no gene match: 9. The CDR3 has 17 amino acids. Germline lookup yields CDR1 SGDLS and CDR2 YYNGEE. Here the CDR3 reads CASSVDFGTGTYTEAFF. In DNA form, the CDR3 reads TGTGCCAGCAGCGTAGATTTCGGGACAGGGACATACACTGAAGCTTTCTTT. Combining the CDR3 with reference TRBV9 and TRBJ1-1 gives the whole variable domain DSGVTQTPKHLITATGQRVTLRCSPRSGDLSVYWYQQSLDQGLQFLIQYYNGEERAKGNILERFSAQQFPDLHSELNLSSLELGDSALYFCASSVDFGTGTYTEAFFGQGTRLTVV.

In this sample, this clone turned up a few times. This chain links TRBV9 with TRBJ1-1; maybe TRBD1 (6 bases). CDR1 SGDLS and CDR2 YYNGEE come from the germline V gene. The CDR3 contains 15 residues. The germline V and J ends were trimmed by 2 bases and 1 base, with 12 bases remaining between them. CDR3 nucleotides: TGTGCCAGCAGCGTTGGGACAAACCCGAACACTGAAGCTTTCTTT. Encoded protein: CASSVGTNPNTEAFF.

Regarding this clone: A read error may account for a junction end that differs from germline. The V call is TRBV7-9, the J call TRBJ1-2; 7 nucleotides agree with TRBD1. This CDR3 has 16 amino acids. CDR1 and CDR2 (germline): SEHNR, FQNEAQ (reference sequence). Here the CDR3 reads CSSSQSTTEGASGGTF. The CDR3 nucleotides read TGTTCCAGCAGCCAATCCACAACTGAGGGGGCTTCAGGAGGTACCTTC.

This chain links TRBV4-2 with TRBJ1-5, with 7 positions matching TRBD1. The CDR3 runs to 17 residues. From germline, CDR1 is LGHNA and CDR2 YNFKEQ. Trimming cost V 4 bases and J 6 bases; bases outside gene matches: 15. The CDR3 DNA reads as TGTGCCAGCAGCCCCACAGGGATCCAGGGGGTGAGTCAGCCCCAGCATTTT. As protein: CASSPTGIQGVSQPQHF.

The CDR3 here is CASSENSGRSSYEQYF. As DNA, the CDR3 is TGTGCCAGCAGCGAGAATAGCGGGCGGAGCTCCTACGAGCAGTACTTC. The rearrangement links TRBV9 to TRBJ2-7; 7 positions match TRBD2. This CDR3 has 16 residues. Germline CDR1 reads SGDLS; CDR2 reads YYNGEE. The V segment lost 3 bases and the J segment 0 bases; nucleotides outside the gene matches: 9.

The CDR3, as DNA: TGTGCCAGCAGCCTTAGACTAGCGGGCCTCTCCCAAGAGACCCAGTACTTC. Amino acid sequence: CASSLRLAGLSQETQYF. This chain joins TRBV5-6 and TRBJ2-5; 10 positions match TRBD2. The V and J ends lost 4 bases and 1 base, in that order; junction bases with no gene match: 10. Germline assignment: CDR1 SGHDT and CDR2 YYEEEE. This CDR3 is 17 amino acids long.

The chain has TRBV29-1 and TRBJ2-7, with D possibly TRBD2 on 6 matching bases. This CDR3 is 14 amino acids long. V shed 4 bases and J shed 0 bases, with 13 bases lying between them. Germline values: CDR1 SQVTM, CDR2 ANQGSEA. The CDR3 region is CSVGGLGSSYEQYF. In DNA form, the CDR3 reads TGCAGCGTTGGGGGACTGGGAAGCTCCTACGAGCAGTACTTC.

This sequence joins TRBV4-3 and TRBJ2-1; possibly TRBD2 for D (6 bases). V was pared by 1 base and J by 8 bases, with 15 bases between. CDR3 length: 15 amino acids. Germline CDR1 is LGHNA and CDR2 is YSLEER. CDR3: CASSQGGNWGDEQFF. The CDR3 DNA follows: TGCGCCAGCAGCCAAGGGGGTAACTGGGGGGATGAGCAGTTCTTC.

The rearrangement uses TRBV9 and TRBJ2-5; 7 bases map to TRBD1. The CDR3 contains 15 residues. CDR1 and CDR2 (germline): SGDLS, YYNGEE. Germline trimming cut 0 bases from V and 3 bases from J; bases unmatched to any gene: 5. CDR3 nucleotides: TGTGCCAGCAGCGTAGCCCCGGGACAGAAAGAGACCCAGTACTTC. Its translation: CASSVAPGQKETQYF. The full variable domain, rest sourced from reference TRBV9 and TRBJ2-5, is DSGVTQTPKHLITATGQRVTLRCSPRSGDLSVYWYQQSLDQGLQFLIQYYNGEERAKGNILERFSAQQFPDLHSELNLSSLELGDSALYFCASSVAPGQKETQYFGPGTRLLVL.

The rearrangement uses TRBV11-2 and TRBJ2-5, with 10 bases identical to TRBD1. CDR3 size: 13 residues. Trimming at V came to 6 bases and at J to 5 bases, leaving 3 bases not matched to a gene. Per germline, CDR1 SGHAT and CDR2 FQNNGV. In DNA form, the CDR3 reads TGTGCCAGCAGTTGGGGACAGGGGGAGACCCAGTACTTC. Encoded protein: CASSWGQGETQYF.

This chain joins TRBV7-2 and TRBJ1-1, with D uncertain. With 3 bases removed from V and 2 bases from J, the gap between germline ends came to 7 bases. The V gene's germline CDR1 is SGHTA and CDR2 FQGNSA. The CDR3 is made up of 13 amino acids. The CDR3 nucleotides are TGTGCCAGCAGCTTGTTCTCTAACACTGAAGCTTTCTTT. It yields the protein CASSLFSNTEAFF.

A word on this clone: A junction boundary mismatches the germline segment, possibly from a read error. The J gene is TRBJ1-6, the V gene TRBV5-1, with D perhaps TRBD1 (6 bases). Germline values: CDR1 SGHRS, CDR2 YFSETQ. CDR3 size: 15 residues. This CDR3 is CASSPYRTANSPPHF. CDR3 bases: TGCGCCAGCAGCCCATACCGGACAGCCAATTCACCCCCCCACTTT.

The chain is built from TRBV10-3 and TRBJ1-6, with 7 bases fitting TRBD1. There are 14 residues in the CDR3. Germline-derived CDR1 and CDR2 are ENHRY and SYGVKD. The ends lost 2 bases at V and 8 bases at J; junction bases unmatched: 3. The CDR3 loop reads CAISEDRDHSPLHF. The CDR3 DNA sequence: TGTGCCATCAGTGAGGACAGGGATCATTCACCCCTCCACTTT.

This CDR3 reads CASSLMGSGLLMNTEAFF. CDR3 DNA sequence: TGTGCCAGCAGCTTGATGGGTTCGGGGTTGTTGATGAACACTGAAGCTTTCTTT. This rearrangement joins TRBV5-6 to TRBJ1-1; D is undetermined. The V gene lost 1 base and the J gene lost 0 bases, with 19 bases spanning the gap. The germline V gene has CDR1 SGHDT and CDR2 YYEEEE. The CDR3 consists of 18 residues.

The gene calls are TRBV10-3 and TRBJ2-3, with D unresolved. Germline CDR1 ENHRY, CDR2 SYGVKD. Trimming removed 3 bases at V and 1 base at J, with 11 bases between. CDR3 length equals 15 residues. The CDR3 here is CAISDSWAGTDTQYF. CDR3 DNA sequence: TGTGCCATCAGTGATTCTTGGGCTGGCACAGATACGCAGTATTTT.